Each of the 3 T cell receptor beta chains below was sequenced from the same sample in a study of shared clonotypes between healthy human individuals. Assay used: immunoSEQ multiplex PCR; TCRdb lists only in-frame clones, some missing. The data hold some 530,000 clones, with more than 75% observed a single time. The sample taken for sequencing was PBMCs. The receptor set was obtained from a woman aged 40 to 55 in good health. Some clones in this sample may be carry-over from other donors' samples.

This chain links TRBV5-1 with TRBJ2-3, with D maybe TRBD2 (5 bases). CDR1 and CDR2 (germline): SGHRS, YFSETQ. The CDR3 spans 17 residues. V dropped 0 bases and J dropped 2 bases, with 16 bases sitting between them. The CDR3 bases are TGCGCCAGCAGCTTGGTGGCTGGCAGCGGAGACACAGATACGCAGTATTTT. Translated, it gives CASSLVAGSGDTDTQYF.

This clone has a handful of counts. The CDR3 bases are TGTGCCAGCAGCTTAGAGGGGCAAACCTACGAGCAGTACTTC. Protein product: CASSLEGQTYEQYF. This chain connects TRBV13 to TRBJ2-7; D perhaps matches TRBD1 (5 bases). The CDR3 has 14 residues. Germline lookup yields CDR1 PRHDT and CDR2 FYEKMQ (reference sequence). The V end was cut by 1 base, the J end by 2 bases, with 9 bases between.

CDR3 residues: CASSPPLDRGGLGAKNIQYF. For the CDR3, the DNA is TGTGCCAGCTCACCACCGTTAGACAGGGGCGGGTTGGGAGCCAAAAACATTCAGTACTTC. V gene TRBV18 combines with J gene TRBJ2-4, with TRBD1 matching 8 bases. The V gene end was trimmed by 0 bases and the J gene end by 0 bases; junction bases not matched to a gene: 13. The CDR3 runs 20 residues. Germline CDR1 is KGHSH and CDR2 is LQKENI.